This T cell receptor beta chain comes out of a study of cytomegalovirus exposure and HLA in healthy donors. 13 Jbeta primers and 60 Vbeta primers were used for the PCR. The data were produced by immunoSEQ multiplex PCR, yet TCRdb's version contains in-frame clones alone and is incomplete. Here the sample spans more than 140,000 clones, 70% to 85% being singletons. Turning to this clone: Antigen unknown.

The V gene's germline CDR1 is SGDLS and CDR2 YYNGEE. The CDR3 loop spans 15 amino acids. Trimming took off 0 bases at V and 6 bases at J, with 13 bases between the two ends. Whole-study findings and limits: Relative to equally common others, HLA-associated TCR beta chains showed greater clonal expansion in a later analysis.

V and J are TRBV9 and TRBJ2-1; TRBD2 might be the D (6 bases). Sequencing input: PBMCs. This clonotype originated in a woman aged 40 to 50 in good health and CMV-seronegative. This CDR3 reads CASSVAPTSFNEQFF. CDR3 coding DNA: TGTGCCAGCAGCGTAGCCCCGACTAGTTTCAATGAGCAGTTCTTC.